This T cell receptor beta chain emerged from a study of T-cell memory formation after mild COVID-19. CDR1 and CDR2 (germline): SGHTA, FQGNSA. The CDR3 has 17 amino acids. V lost 3 bases to trimming and J lost 0 bases; unmatched junction nucleotides: 6. There are a few counts of this clonotype. A single record per CDR3 protein comes from TCRdb applying MiXCR to the 5' RACE reads. The repertoire consists of about 100,000 distinct CDR3 sequences, with approximately 12% occurring once and the leading ten covering approximately 40%. This sequence was found in a man aged 18 to 29 who had mild COVID-19 (a few samples of this study predate the infection). Cell type and time point are not known. The chain is built from TRBV7-2 and TRBJ2-2, with TRBD1 matching 8 bases. Material for sequencing was PBMCs or a T cell subset sorted from them (not recorded which). The CDR3 is CASSFPPGQANTGELFF. The CDR3 coding sequence is TGTGCCAGCAGCTTTCCACCGGGACAGGCGAACACCGGGGAGCTGTTTTTT.